This T cell receptor beta chain appears in the sequencing data of a study of shared clonotypes between healthy human individuals. Study in general: CD4 naive cells filled three plates per donor, CD4 memory three, CD8 naive two and CD8 memory one. Findings and caveats of the study: Incompleteness in sorted-subset sequencing, despite large depth, was shown by rarefaction. A limitation of the genetic and exposure-history diversity represented arose from few donors.

This CDR3 is 15 amino acids long. The V end was cut by 1 base, the J end by 0 bases, with 7 bases between. Germline V gene data show CDR1 as SNHLY and CDR2 as FYNNEI. Comments on this clone: What it binds is unknown.

Assay: immunoSEQ multiplex PCR; the TCRdb copy retains only in-frame clones and omits some. The sample yields roughly 2.1 million clones, approximately 94% seen once. CD8 cells classed as naive were CD45RO-negative and positively selected for CCR7, excluding terminally differentiated effector memory CD45RA+ cells. Material for sequencing was naive CD8+ T cells from PBMCs. The source is a young man in good health. Some clones in this sample may be carry-over from other donors' samples. The rearrangement uses TRBV2 and TRBJ1-5; D gene unclear. The chain's CDR3 is CASSEVEDSNQPQHF. In DNA, the CDR3 is TGTGCCAGCAGTGAAGTGGAGGATAGCAATCAGCCCCAGCATTTT.